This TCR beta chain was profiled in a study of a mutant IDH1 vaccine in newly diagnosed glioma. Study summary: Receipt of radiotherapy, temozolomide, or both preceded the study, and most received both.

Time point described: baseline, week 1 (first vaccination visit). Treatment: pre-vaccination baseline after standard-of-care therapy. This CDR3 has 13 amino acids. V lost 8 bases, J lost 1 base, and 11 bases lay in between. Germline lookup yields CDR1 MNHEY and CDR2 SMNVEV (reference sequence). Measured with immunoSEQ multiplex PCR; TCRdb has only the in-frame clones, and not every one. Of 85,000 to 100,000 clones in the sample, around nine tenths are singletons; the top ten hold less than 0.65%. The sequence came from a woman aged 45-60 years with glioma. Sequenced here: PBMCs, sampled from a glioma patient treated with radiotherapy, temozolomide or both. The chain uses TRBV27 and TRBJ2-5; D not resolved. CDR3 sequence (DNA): TGTGCCAGCTCGCAGAGTTCCCAAGAGACCCAGTACTTC. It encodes CASSQSSQETQYF.